The rows below give T cell receptor beta chains drawn from one sample of a study of response to subunit inactivated influenza vaccine. TCRdb reanalysed the RT-PCR reads using MiXCR and keeps one entry per CDR3 protein. Here the sample spans roughly 500,000 distinct CDR3 sequences, approximately 15% being singletons. The sequenced sample was CD4+ T cells sorted from PBMCs, obtained less than 30 months after vaccination. These receptors all come from a man aged 50-75 years who received an inactivated influenza vaccine. Each CDR3 is given with its conserved first and last residue. The D gene is left open where the match is weak. Expanded clones get a size class; other rows say once, few or many, or leave the size out.

abundance	j_gene	v_gene	d_gene	CDR3aa	CDR3nt
few	TRBJ1-2	TRBV7-2	TRBD1	CASSSGQGITGYTF	TGTGCCAGCAGCTCCGGACAGGGGATAACTGGCTACACCTTC
few	TRBJ1-6	TRBV5-6	.	CASSPGNSPLHF	TGTGCCAGCAGCCCGGGAAATTCACCCCTCCACTTT
.	TRBJ2-2	TRBV7-2	TRBD2	CASSSSGRWDGELFF	TGTGCCAGCAGCTCTAGCGGGAGATGGGACGGGGAGCTGTTTTTT
.	TRBJ2-7	TRBV27	.	CASSLWPGSSYEQYF	TGTGCCAGCAGTTTATGGCCGGGCAGCTCCTACGAGCAGTACTTC
.	TRBJ1-2	TRBV20-1	.	CSAREQIRRNYGYTF	TGCAGTGCTAGAGAGCAGATTCGGCGGAACTATGGCTACACCTTC
few	TRBJ2-2	TRBV20-1	TRBD2	CSARLGGSGGKELFF	TGCAGTGCTAGGCTAGGTGGTAGCGGGGGGAAGGAGCTGTTTTTT
few	TRBJ2-5	TRBV20-1	.	CSARVRGRSETQYF	TGCAGTGCTAGAGTGAGGGGACGATCGGAGACCCAGTACTTC
few	TRBJ2-7	TRBV7-8	.	CASSLDPSSSYEQYF	TGTGCCAGCAGCTTAGACCCCAGCAGCTCCTACGAGCAGTACTTC
.	TRBJ2-1	TRBV9	TRBD2	CASSKSGRIDEQFF	TGTGCCAGCTCCAAGAGCGGGAGAATAGATGAGCAGTTCTTC
.	TRBJ2-1	TRBV12-3/TRBV12-4	TRBD2	CASRPLAKSYNEQFF	TGTGCCAGCAGGCCACTAGCGAAATCCTACAATGAGCAGTTCTTC
.	TRBJ2-1	TRBV5-1	TRBD2	CASSETPGLANNEQFF	TGCGCCAGCAGCGAGACACCGGGACTAGCAAACAATGAGCAGTTCTTC
many	TRBJ2-1	TRBV7-9	TRBD2	CASSLGLAGVNEQFF	TGTGCCAGCAGCTTGGGACTAGCGGGAGTCAATGAGCAGTTCTTC
.	TRBJ2-3	TRBV12-3/TRBV12-4	TRBD2	CASRKTSGGAGSDTQYF	TGTGCCAGCAGGAAGACTAGCGGGGGGGCCGGGTCAGATACGCAGTATTTT
few	TRBJ2-7	TRBV10-3	.	CAIRGDSGGDEQYF	TGTGCCATCAGGGGGGACAGCGGGGGAGACGAGCAGTACTTC
.	TRBJ1-2	TRBV5-1	.	CASSHGTLIDYGYTF	TGCGCCAGCAGCCACGGGACACTGATTGACTATGGCTACACCTTC
.	TRBJ2-1	TRBV9	.	CASSVAGGRGAYNEQFF	TGTGCCAGCAGCGTAGCTGGAGGGCGGGGAGCCTACAATGAGCAGTTCTTC
many	TRBJ2-3	TRBV29-1	.	CSHTGSIADTQYF	TGCAGCCACACGGGGTCCATAGCAGATACGCAGTATTTT
.	TRBJ1-2	TRBV6-6	TRBD1	CASGQTGRYGYTF	TGTGCCAGCGGACAGACAGGGCGATATGGCTACACCTTC
many	TRBJ2-2	TRBV5-1	TRBD1	CASSWGQIPTGELFF	TGCGCCAGCAGCTGGGGACAGATCCCTACCGGGGAGCTGTTTTTT
.	TRBJ2-3	TRBV20-1	TRBD2	CSARGVAGPGTQYF	TGCAGTGCTCGCGGGGTAGCGGGGCCAGGGACGCAGTATTTT
many	TRBJ2-6	TRBV11-2	.	CASSLGFLDRKTSWANVLTF	TGTGCCAGCAGCTTAGGGTTCCTGGACAGAAAAACCTCCTGGGCCAACGTCCTGACTTTC
.	TRBJ2-3	TRBV2	.	CASKTDTDTQYF	TGTGCCAGCAAAACAGACACAGATACGCAGTATTTT
.	TRBJ1-1	TRBV28	.	CASSFQVGAHGAFF	TGTGCCAGCAGTTTTCAGGTGGGGGCTCATGGAGCTTTCTTT
.	TRBJ2-3	TRBV7-9	.	CASSWSTGTDTQYF	TGTGCCAGCAGCTGGTCCACAGGGACAGATACGCAGTATTTT
.	TRBJ2-2	TRBV10-3	.	CAIAGQDRGKGELFF	TGTGCCATCGCCGGGCAGGACCGGGGGAAGGGGGAGCTGTTTTTT
few	TRBJ2-7	TRBV20-1	.	CSARDFPGTINYEQYF	TGCAGTGCTAGAGATTTTCCAGGGACCATAAACTACGAGCAGTACTTC
.	TRBJ1-5	TRBV4-1	.	CASSQDLQASNQPQHF	TGCGCCAGCAGCCAAGATCTCCAGGCGAGCAATCAGCCCCAGCATTTT
many	TRBJ2-5	TRBV4-2	.	CASSQDRGAETQYF	TGTGCCAGCAGCCAAGATCGGGGGGCCGAGACCCAGTACTTC
.	TRBJ2-7	TRBV12-3/TRBV12-4	.	CASSLTPGTSYEQYF	TGTGCCAGCAGTCTGACCCCGGGGACTTCCTACGAGCAGTACTTC
.	TRBJ2-3	TRBV20-1	TRBD2	CSARDHSGRPPYTQYF	TGCAGTGCTAGAGATCATAGCGGGAGGCCGCCGTATACGCAGTATTTT
.	TRBJ2-2	TRBV3-1	.	CASSQVGSTGELFF	TGTGCCAGCAGCCAAGTGGGGAGCACCGGGGAGCTGTTTTTT